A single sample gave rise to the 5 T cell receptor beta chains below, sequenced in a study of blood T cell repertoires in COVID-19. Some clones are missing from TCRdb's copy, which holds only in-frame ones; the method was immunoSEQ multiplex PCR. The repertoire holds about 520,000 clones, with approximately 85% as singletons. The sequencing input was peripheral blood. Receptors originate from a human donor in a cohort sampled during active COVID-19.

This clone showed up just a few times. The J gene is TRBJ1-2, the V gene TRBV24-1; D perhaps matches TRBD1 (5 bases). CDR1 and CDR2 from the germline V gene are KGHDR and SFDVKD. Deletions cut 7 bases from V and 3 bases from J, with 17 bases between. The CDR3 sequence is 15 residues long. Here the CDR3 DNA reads TGTGCCACCAGCGCAACGGGGGGAACGGACTATGGCTACACCTTC. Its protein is CATSATGGTDYGYTF.

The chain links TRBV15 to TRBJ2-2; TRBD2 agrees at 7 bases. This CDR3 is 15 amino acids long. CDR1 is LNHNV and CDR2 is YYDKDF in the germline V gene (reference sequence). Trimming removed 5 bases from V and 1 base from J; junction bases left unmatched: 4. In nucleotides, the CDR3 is TGTGCCACCAGCCCAGGGACTATGAACACCGGGGAGCTGTTTTTT. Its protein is CATSPGTMNTGELFF.

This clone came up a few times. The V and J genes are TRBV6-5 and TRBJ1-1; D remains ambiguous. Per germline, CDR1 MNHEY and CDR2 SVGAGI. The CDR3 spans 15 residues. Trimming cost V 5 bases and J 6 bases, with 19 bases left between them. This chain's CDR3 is CASSNGLETGAEAFF. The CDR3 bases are TGTGCCAGCAGTAACGGGTTAGAGACCGGGGCTGAAGCTTTCTTT.

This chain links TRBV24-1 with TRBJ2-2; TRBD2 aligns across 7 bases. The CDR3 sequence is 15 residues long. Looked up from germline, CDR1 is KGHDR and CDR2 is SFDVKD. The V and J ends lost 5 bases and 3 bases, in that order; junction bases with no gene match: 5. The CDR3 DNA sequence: TGTGCCACCAGTGCCAGCGGGATCGACACCGGGGAGCTGTTTTTT. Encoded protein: CATSASGIDTGELFF.

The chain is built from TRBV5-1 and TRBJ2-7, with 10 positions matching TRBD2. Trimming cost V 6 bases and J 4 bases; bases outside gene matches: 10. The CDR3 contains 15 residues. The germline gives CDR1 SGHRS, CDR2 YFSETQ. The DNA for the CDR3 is TGCGCCAGCACCACTAGCGGGAATACTCATTACGAGCAGTACTTC. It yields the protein CASTTSGNTHYEQYF.